Presented here are 15 T cell receptor beta chains from one specimen sequenced in a study of T cells in localized non-small cell lung cancer. Measured with immunoSEQ multiplex PCR; TCRdb has only the in-frame clones, and not every one. The sample records tens of thousands of clones, about 90% being singletons. The sequenced sample was peripheral blood, obtained before any cancer treatment. The origin of the receptors is an older female donor with stage I lung adenocarcinoma.

V and J are TRBV9 and TRBJ2-7; 9 bases align to TRBD1. The CDR3 totals 15 residues. Germline assignment: CDR1 SGDLS and CDR2 YYNGEE. The V and J ends lost 2 bases and 5 bases, in that order; junction bases with no gene match: 8. CDR3 protein: CASSVGTGQYHEQYF. The CDR3 DNA is TGTGCCAGCAGCGTGGGGACAGGGCAGTACCACGAGCAGTACTTC.

The gene calls are TRBV9 and TRBJ2-3; perhaps D is TRBD1 or TRBD2 (6 bases each). V was cut by 4 bases and J by 2 bases, with 14 bases left in between. Germline CDR1 is SGDLS and CDR2 is YYNGEE. The CDR3 extends over 15 amino acids. CDR3: CASSIGGHPTDTQYF. The CDR3 region has the DNA TGTGCCAGCAGCATAGGGGGGCATCCCACAGATACGCAGTATTTT.

The J gene is TRBJ1-3, the V gene TRBV11-2, with D possibly being TRBD1 (5 bases). Between the trimmed V and J ends, which lost 6 bases and 0 bases, there was a span of 15 bases. CDR3 length: 16 amino acids. Germline CDR1 SGHAT, CDR2 FQNNGV. CDR3 coding DNA: TGTGCCAGCAGTTCTCTGAGGGGCTCCTCTGGAAACACCATATATTTT. It encodes CASSSLRGSSGNTIYF.

The chain recombines TRBV6-1 with TRBJ1-6; D ambiguous. Looked up from germline, CDR1 is MNHNS and CDR2 is SASEGT. The ends were cut back, 6 bases at V and 4 bases at J, with 7 bases in the middle. The CDR3 has 13 amino acids. The CDR3 DNA reads TGTGCCAGCAGCCTTATTTATAATTCACCCCTCCACTTT. As protein: CASSLIYNSPLHF.

V gene TRBV30 combines with J gene TRBJ1-2; D is ambiguous. Germline CDR1 is GTSNPN and CDR2 is SVGIG (reference sequence). The CDR3 has 15 residues. With 1 base removed from V and 7 bases from J, the gap between germline ends came to 19 bases. The CDR3 coding sequence is TGTGCCTGGAGTGGGTCAAAAGGAGGCCCGGGTGGCTACACCTTC. It codes for CAWSGSKGGPGGYTF.

The chain recombines TRBV19 with TRBJ1-2, with 8 bases matching TRBD1. The CDR3 has 12 amino acids. CDR1 is LNHDA, CDR2 SQIVND, per germline (reference sequence). V shed 7 bases and J 8 bases; nucleotides not matched to a gene: 6. CDR3 DNA sequence: TGTGCCAGTACCCAGGGGGCATGGGGCTACACCTTC. This codes for CASTQGAWGYTF.

This chain uses TRBV5-1 with TRBJ2-5; no reliable D call. The germline V gene has CDR1 SGHRS and CDR2 YFSETQ. The CDR3 consists of 13 residues. The V and J ends lost 0 bases and 4 bases respectively, with 7 bases between them. This CDR3 reads CASSLGLGETQYF. The CDR3 region has the DNA TGCGCCAGCAGCTTGGGGTTGGGAGAGACCCAGTACTTC.

The J gene is TRBJ2-3, the V gene TRBV5-1, with 7 bases aligning to TRBD2. V shed 4 bases, J shed 4 bases, and the junction held 6 bases outside the gene matches. Germline loops: CDR1 SGHRS, CDR2 YFSETQ. The CDR3 length is 14 residues. CDR3 nucleotide sequence: TGCGCCAGCAGCCGCAGGGAGGGCTCAGATACGCAGTATTTT. Translated, it gives CASSRREGSDTQYF.

This chain links TRBV7-9 with TRBJ1-1; D is ambiguous. CDR3 length equals 12 residues. In germline, CDR1 is SEHNR, CDR2 FQNEAQ (reference sequence). The V gene lost 3 bases and the J gene lost 5 bases, with 7 bases spanning the gap. CDR3 protein: CASSFRDTEAFF. The CDR3 nucleotides are TGTGCCAGCAGCTTCCGGGATACTGAAGCTTTCTTT.

This clone has a single count. The chain combines TRBV5-1 with TRBJ2-3; D perhaps matches TRBD1 (5 bases). V lost 2 bases to trimming and J lost 6 bases, with 13 bases between them. In germline, CDR1 is SGHRS, CDR2 YFSETQ. This CDR3 is built from 14 residues. CDR3 residues: CASSFGQGTDTQYF. The CDR3 DNA follows: TGCGCCAGCAGCTTCGGCCAGGGAACCGATACGCAGTATTTT.

The rearrangement uses TRBV5-6 and TRBJ1-3; D is unclear. CDR3 length equals 15 residues. CDR1 is SGHDT, CDR2 YYEEEE, per germline. V was clipped by 4 bases and J by 0 bases, with 11 bases between them. The CDR3 coding sequence is TGTGCCAGCAGCCCGGCTGGGGTCTCTGGAAACACCATATATTTT. It translates to CASSPAGVSGNTIYF.

This clone was found once. The chain recombines TRBV6-4 with TRBJ1-1; no clear D gene. Germline CDR1 and CDR2: MRHNA and SNTAGT. This CDR3 has 13 residues. The V end lost 4 bases, the J end lost 1 base, and 7 bases lay between the germline ends. CDR3 residues: CASSVEENTEAFF. CDR3 sequence (DNA): TGTGCCAGCAGTGTTGAGGAGAACACTGAAGCTTTCTTT.

The J gene is TRBJ2-3, the V gene TRBV7-2; TRBD1 matches 8 bases. The ends lost 4 bases at V and 5 bases at J; junction bases unmatched: 5. CDR3 length equals 14 residues. Germline V lookup: CDR1 SGHTA, CDR2 FQGNSA. The DNA for the CDR3 is TGTGCCAGCAGCTCGACAGGGGTCGGAGATACGCAGTATTTT. Amino acids: CASSSTGVGDTQYF.

This chain links TRBV11-3 with TRBJ2-5; a possible D gene is TRBD2 (5 bases). The CDR3 runs 15 residues. The germline V gene encodes CDR1 SGHNT and CDR2 YENEEA. Trimming removed 5 bases at V and 1 base at J, with 14 bases between. This chain's CDR3 is CASSTRTPFQETQYF. The CDR3 bases are TGTGCCAGCAGCACTAGGACCCCATTCCAAGAGACCCAGTACTTC.

This chain links TRBV28 with TRBJ2-1; TRBD1 matches 8 bases. Trimming took 3 bases from V and 9 from J; bases not matched to a gene: 10. The germline CDR1 and CDR2 sequences are MDHEN and SYDVKM. This CDR3 has 15 amino acids. The CDR3 DNA reads TGTGCCAGCAGTTTGGGGGGCTGGACAGGGTTTGAGCAGTTCTTC. Protein: CASSLGGWTGFEQFF.